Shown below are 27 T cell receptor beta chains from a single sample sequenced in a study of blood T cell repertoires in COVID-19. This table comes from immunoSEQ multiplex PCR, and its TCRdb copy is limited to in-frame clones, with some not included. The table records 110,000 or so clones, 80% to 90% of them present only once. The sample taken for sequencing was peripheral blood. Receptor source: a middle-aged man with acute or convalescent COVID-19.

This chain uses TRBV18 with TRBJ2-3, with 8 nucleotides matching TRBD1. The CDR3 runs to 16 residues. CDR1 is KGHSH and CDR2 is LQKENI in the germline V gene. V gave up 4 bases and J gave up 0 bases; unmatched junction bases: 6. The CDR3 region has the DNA TGTGCCAGCTCACAAACAGGGGGACTGAGCACAGATACGCAGTATTTT. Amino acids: CASSQTGGLSTDTQYF.

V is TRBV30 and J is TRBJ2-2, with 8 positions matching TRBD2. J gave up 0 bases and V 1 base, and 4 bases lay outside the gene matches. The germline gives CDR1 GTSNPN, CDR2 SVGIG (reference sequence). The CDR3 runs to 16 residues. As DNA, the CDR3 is TGTGCCTGGAGTGGAGCGGGGGCCACGAACACCGGGGAGCTGTTTTTT. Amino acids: CAWSGAGATNTGELFF.

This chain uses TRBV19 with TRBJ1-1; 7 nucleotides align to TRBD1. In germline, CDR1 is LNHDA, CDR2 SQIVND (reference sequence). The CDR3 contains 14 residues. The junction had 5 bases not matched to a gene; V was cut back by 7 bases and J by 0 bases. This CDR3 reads CASIGRGMNTEAFF. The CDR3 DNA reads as TGTGCCAGTATTGGCAGGGGGATGAACACTGAAGCTTTCTTT.

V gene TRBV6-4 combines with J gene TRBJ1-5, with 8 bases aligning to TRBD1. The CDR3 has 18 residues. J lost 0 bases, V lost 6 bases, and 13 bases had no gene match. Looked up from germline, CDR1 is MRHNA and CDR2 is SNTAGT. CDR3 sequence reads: CASSRGQGRVDSNQPQHF. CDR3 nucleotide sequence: TGTGCCAGCAGCAGAGGACAGGGAAGAGTGGATAGCAATCAGCCCCAGCATTTT.

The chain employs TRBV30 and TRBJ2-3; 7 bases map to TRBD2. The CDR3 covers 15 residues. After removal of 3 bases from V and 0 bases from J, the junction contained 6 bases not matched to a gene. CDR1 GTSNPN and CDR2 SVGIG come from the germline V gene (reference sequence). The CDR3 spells CAWSSLAVSTDTQYF. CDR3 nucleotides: TGTGCCTGGAGCTCCCTAGCGGTTAGCACAGATACGCAGTATTTT.

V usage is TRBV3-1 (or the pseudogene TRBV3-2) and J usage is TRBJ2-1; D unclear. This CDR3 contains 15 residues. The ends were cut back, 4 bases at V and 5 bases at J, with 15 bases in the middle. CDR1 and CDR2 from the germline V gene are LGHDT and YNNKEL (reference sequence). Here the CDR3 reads CASSLNRIDHNEQFF. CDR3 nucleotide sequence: TGTGCCAGCAGCCTTAACAGAATAGACCACAATGAGCAGTTCTTC.

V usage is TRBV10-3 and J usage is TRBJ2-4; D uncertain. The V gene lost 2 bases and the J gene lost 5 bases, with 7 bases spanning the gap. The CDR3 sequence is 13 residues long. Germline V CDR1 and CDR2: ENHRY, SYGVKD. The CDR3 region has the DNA TGTGCCATCAGTGAGATGGCAGAAAACATTCAGTACTTC. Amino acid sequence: CAISEMAENIQYF.

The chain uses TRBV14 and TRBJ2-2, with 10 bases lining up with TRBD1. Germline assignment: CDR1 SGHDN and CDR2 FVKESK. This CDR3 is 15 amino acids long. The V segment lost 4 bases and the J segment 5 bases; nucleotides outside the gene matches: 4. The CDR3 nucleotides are TGTGCCAGCAGCCGTCGGGGACAGGGGACCGGGGAGCTGTTTTTT. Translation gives CASSRRGQGTGELFF.

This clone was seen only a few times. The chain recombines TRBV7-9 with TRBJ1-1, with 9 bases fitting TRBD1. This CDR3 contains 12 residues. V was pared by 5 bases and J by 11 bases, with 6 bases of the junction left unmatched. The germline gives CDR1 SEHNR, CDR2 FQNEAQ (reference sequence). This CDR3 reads CASSPTGGLAFF. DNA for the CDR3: TGTGCCAGCAGCCCGACAGGGGGACTTGCTTTCTTT. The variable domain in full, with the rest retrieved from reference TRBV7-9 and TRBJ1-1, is DTGVSQNPRHKITKRGQNVTFRCDPISEHNRLYWYRQTLGQGPEFLTYFQNEAQLEKSRLLSDRFSAERPKGSFSTLEIQRTEQGDSAMYLCASSPTGGLAFFGQGTRLTVV.

The chain's CDR3 is CARSDMGQGQDEQYF. The CDR3 region has the DNA TGTGCCAGAAGTGATATGGGACAGGGGCAGGACGAGCAGTACTTC. This sequence joins TRBV5-3 and TRBJ2-7; the match to TRBD1 covers 10 bases. TRBV5-3 is given ORF status, its function remaining uncertain. This CDR3 spans 15 amino acids. Trimming at V came to 5 bases and at J to 5 bases, leaving 10 bases not matched to a gene.

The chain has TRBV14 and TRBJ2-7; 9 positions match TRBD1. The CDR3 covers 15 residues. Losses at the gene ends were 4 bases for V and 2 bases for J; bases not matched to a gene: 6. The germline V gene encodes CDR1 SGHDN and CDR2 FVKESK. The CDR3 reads CASSPSGTGTYEQYF. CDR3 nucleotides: TGTGCCAGCAGCCCGTCCGGGACAGGGACCTACGAGCAGTACTTC. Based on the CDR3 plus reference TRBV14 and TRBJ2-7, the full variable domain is EAGVTQFPSHSVIEKGQTVTLRCDPISGHDNLYWYRRVMGKEIKFLLHFVKESKQDESGMPNNRFLAERTGGTYSTLKVQPAELEDSGVYFCASSPSGTGTYEQYFGPGTRLTVT.

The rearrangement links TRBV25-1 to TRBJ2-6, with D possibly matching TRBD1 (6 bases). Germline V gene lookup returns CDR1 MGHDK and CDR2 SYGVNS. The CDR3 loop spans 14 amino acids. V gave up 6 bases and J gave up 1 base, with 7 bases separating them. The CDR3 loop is CASRDSSGANVLTF. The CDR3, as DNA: TGTGCCAGCAGGGACAGTTCTGGGGCCAACGTCCTGACTTTC.

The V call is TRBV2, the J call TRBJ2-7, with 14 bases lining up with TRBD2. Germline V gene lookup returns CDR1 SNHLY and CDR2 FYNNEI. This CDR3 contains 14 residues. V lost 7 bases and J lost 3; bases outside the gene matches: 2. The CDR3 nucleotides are TGTGCCAGCACCGGGACTAGCGGGAGCTACGAGCAGTACTTC. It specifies CASTGTSGSYEQYF. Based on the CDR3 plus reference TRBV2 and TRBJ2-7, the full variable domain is EPEVTQTPSHQVTQMGQEVILRCVPISNHLYFYWYRQILGQKVEFLVSFYNNEISEKSEIFDDQFSVERPDGSNFTLKIRSTKLEDSAMYFCASTGTSGSYEQYFGPGTRLTVT.

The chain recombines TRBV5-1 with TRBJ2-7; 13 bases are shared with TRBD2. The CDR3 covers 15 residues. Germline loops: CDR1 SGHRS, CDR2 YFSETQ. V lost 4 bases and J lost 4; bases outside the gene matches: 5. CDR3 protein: CASSPGTSGEYEQYF. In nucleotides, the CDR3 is TGCGCCAGCAGCCCCGGGACTAGCGGGGAGTACGAGCAGTACTTC.

For the CDR3, the DNA is TGTGCCACCAGTGATTTAACCGGAAAGGGGGTGGATGAGCAGTTCTTC. It is translated as CATSDLTGKGVDEQFF. V and J are TRBV24-1 and TRBJ2-1; D perhaps matches TRBD1 (6 bases). Germline V gene data show CDR1 as KGHDR and CDR2 as SFDVKD. V lost 1 base and J 8 bases, leaving 17 bases between the germline ends. This CDR3 has 16 amino acids.

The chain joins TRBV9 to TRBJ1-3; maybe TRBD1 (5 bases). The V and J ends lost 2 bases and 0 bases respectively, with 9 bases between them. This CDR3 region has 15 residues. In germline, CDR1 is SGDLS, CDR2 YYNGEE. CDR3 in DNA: TGTGCCAGCAGCGTTGGGGGGAACTCTGGAAACACCATATATTTT. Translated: CASSVGGNSGNTIYF.

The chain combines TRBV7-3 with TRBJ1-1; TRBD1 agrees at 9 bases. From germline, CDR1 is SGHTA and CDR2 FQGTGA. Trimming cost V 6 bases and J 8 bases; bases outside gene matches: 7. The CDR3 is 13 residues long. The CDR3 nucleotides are TGTGCCAGCAGTTTGGACAGGGGTCGGGAAGCTTTCTTT. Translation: CASSLDRGREAFF.

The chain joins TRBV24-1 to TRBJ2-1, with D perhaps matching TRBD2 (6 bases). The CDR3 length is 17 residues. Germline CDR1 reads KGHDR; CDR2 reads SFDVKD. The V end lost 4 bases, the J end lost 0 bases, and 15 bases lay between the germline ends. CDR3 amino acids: CATSDPGLLSSYNEQFF. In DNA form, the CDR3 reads TGTGCCACCAGTGACCCGGGACTTTTGAGCTCCTACAATGAGCAGTTCTTC.

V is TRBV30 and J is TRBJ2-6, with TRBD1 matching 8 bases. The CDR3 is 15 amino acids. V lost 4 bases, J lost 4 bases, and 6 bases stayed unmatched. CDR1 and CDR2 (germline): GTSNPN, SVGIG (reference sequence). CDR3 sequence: CAWTPGGGGANVLTF. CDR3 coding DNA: TGTGCCTGGACCCCAGGGGGCGGCGGGGCCAACGTCCTGACTTTC. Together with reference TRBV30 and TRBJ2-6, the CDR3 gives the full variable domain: SQTIHQWPATLVQPVGSPLSLECTVEGTSNPNLYWYRQAAGRGLQLLFYSVGIGQISSEVPQNLSASRPQDRQFILSSKKLLLSDSGFYLCAWTPGGGGANVLTFGAGSRLTVL.

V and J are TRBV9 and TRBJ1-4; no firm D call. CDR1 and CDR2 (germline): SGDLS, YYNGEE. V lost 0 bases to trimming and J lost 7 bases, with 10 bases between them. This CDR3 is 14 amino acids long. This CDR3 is CASSVAYSGEKLFF. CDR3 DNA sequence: TGTGCCAGCAGCGTAGCTTATAGTGGTGAAAAACTGTTTTTT.

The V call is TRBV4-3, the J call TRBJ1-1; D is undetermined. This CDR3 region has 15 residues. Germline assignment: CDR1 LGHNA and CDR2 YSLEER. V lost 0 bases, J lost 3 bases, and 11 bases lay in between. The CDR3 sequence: CASSQDEFSHTEAFF. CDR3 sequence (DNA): TGCGCCAGCAGCCAAGATGAGTTTTCCCACACTGAAGCTTTCTTT.

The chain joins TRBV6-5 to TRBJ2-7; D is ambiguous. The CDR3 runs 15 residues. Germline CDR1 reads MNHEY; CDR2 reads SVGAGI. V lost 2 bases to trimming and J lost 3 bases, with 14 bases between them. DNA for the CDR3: TGTGCCAGCAGTTACGTCCCCCGGAGCGACTACGAGCAGTACTTC. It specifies CASSYVPRSDYEQYF.

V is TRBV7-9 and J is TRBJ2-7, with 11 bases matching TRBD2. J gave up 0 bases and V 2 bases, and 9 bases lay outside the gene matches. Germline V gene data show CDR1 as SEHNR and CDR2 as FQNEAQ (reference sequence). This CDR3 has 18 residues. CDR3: CASSLNLALAGDSYEQYF. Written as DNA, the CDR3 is TGTGCCAGCAGCTTAAACTTGGCACTAGCGGGGGACTCCTACGAGCAGTACTTC.

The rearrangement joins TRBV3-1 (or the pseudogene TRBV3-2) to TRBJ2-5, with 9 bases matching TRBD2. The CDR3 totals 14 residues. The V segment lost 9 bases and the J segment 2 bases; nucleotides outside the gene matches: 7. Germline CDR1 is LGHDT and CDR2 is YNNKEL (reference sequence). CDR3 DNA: TGTGCCAGACCTAGCGGGGTCACACAAGAGACCCAGTACTTC. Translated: CARPSGVTQETQYF.

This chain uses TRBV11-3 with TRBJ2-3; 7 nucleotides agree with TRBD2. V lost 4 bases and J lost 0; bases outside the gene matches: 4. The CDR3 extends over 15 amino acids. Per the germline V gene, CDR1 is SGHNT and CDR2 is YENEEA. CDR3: CASSSSGASTDTQYF. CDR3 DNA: TGTGCCAGCAGCTCTAGCGGAGCTAGCACAGATACGCAGTATTTT. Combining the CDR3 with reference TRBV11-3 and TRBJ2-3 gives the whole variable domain EAGVVQSPRYKIIEKKQPVAFWCNPISGHNTLYWYLQNLGQGPELLIRYENEEAVDDSQLPKDRFSAERLKGVDSTLKIQPAELGDSAVYLCASSSSGASTDTQYFGPGTRLTVL.

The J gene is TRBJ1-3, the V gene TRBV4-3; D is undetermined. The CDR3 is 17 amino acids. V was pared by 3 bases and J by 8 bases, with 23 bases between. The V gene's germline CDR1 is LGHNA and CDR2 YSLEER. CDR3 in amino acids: CASSQQLGGRLEDTIYF. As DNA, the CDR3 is TGCGCCAGCAGCCAGCAGTTGGGAGGACGATTGGAGGACACCATATATTTT.

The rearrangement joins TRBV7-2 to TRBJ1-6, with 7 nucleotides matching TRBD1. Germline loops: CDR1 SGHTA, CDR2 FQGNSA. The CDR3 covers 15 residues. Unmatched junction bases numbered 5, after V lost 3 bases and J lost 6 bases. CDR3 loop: CASSFIQGRNSPLHF. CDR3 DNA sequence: TGTGCCAGCAGCTTTATACAGGGGCGTAATTCACCCCTCCACTTT.